The present T cell receptor (beta chain) was sequenced within a study of T cells in Graves' hyperthyroidism and ophthalmopathy. The study's findings and limits: From stable hyperthyroidism, ophthalmopathy was separated by a 13 V-J model.

V gave up 2 bases and J gave up 0 bases, with 7 bases separating them. The CDR3 loop spans 15 amino acids. RNA transcripts yielded amplified TCR beta CDR3 regions. With the HTBI primer set, the TCR CDR3 went through a first round of RT-PCR. TCRdb re-analysed the multiplex PCR reads in MiXCR, keeping a single row per CDR3 protein. The repertoire includes hundreds of thousands of distinct CDR3 sequences, approximately 15% of them detected once, and more than 15% sits in the top ten. Turning to this clonotype: Its antigen remains unidentified.

The genes are TRBV12-3 or TRBV12-4 and TRBJ2-2; no firm D call. The specimen was blood. The TCR sequence derives from a woman aged 18-29 years with Graves' hyperthyroidism. Here the CDR3 reads CASSLSRPNTGELFF. CDR3 DNA: TGTGCCAGCAGTTTAAGTCGGCCGAACACCGGGGAGCTGTTTTTT.